This T cell receptor (beta chain) was retrieved from a study of shared clonotypes between healthy human individuals. Study context: The study used three CD4 naive, three CD4 memory, two CD8 naive and one CD8 memory plate per donor.

Terminally differentiated effector memory CD45RA+ cells were left out of the naive CD8 fraction, which was CD45RO-negative and positively selected for CCR7. Per the germline V gene, CDR1 is WNHNN and CDR2 is SYGVQD (reference sequence). The CDR3 has 14 residues. V lost 0 bases and J lost 3, with 6 bases in between. Some clones are missing from TCRdb's copy, which holds only in-frame ones; the method was immunoSEQ multiplex PCR. The repertoire has roughly 2 million clones, roughly 95% of them found once; the top ten carry 1.1%. This sequence was found in a man aged 18-30 years in good health. This sequence joins TRBV10-1 and TRBJ2-1, with unresolved D. Specimen: naive CD8+ T cells sorted from blood. CDR3 residues: CASSESTGYNEQFF. The CDR3 region has the DNA TGCGCCAGCAGTGAGTCGACGGGCTACAATGAGCAGTTCTTC.